This passage covers 7 T cell receptor beta chains from one sample sequenced in a study of spatial heterogeneity in lung cancer (dated by TCRdb to between 2018 and 2020). Libraries were prepared through 5' RACE. Reads for this sample came from a NextSeq 500. Clones were called with MiXCR by TCRdb after fastp trimmed the public reads at Q25, and only in-frame beta chains were retained. When rows share a CDR3 protein, they turn into one entry using the most common DNA and genes. Across this sample there are fewer than 150,000 distinct CDR3 sequences, with 9.5% to 14% seen only once. The leading ten clones occupy 24% of the sample. Taken with the paper, the label for time point translates to: blood at routine non-recurrence follow-up after resection. The sample in question was PBMCs, obtained at follow-up. These receptors were collected from a female donor with early-stage non-small cell lung cancer.

This clonotype was seen at least ten times. It is unclear where the CDR3 begins or ends on the DNA, so no DNA is shown, and the CDR3 is as TCRdb lists it. This chain links TRBV5-6 with TRBJ2-5; the D call in the table, TRBD1, was not verified against the DNA. The V gene's germline CDR1 is SGHDT and CDR2 YYEEEE. The CDR3 totals 19 residues, both ends included. This CDR3 reads CASSLGISGVQRPQETQYF.

The chain couples TRBV20-1 to TRBJ2-3; D is unresolved. V lost 6 bases, J lost 6 bases, and 22 bases lay in between. The germline V gene encodes CDR1 DFQATT and CDR2 SNEGSKA (reference sequence). The CDR3 has 15 residues. In DNA, the CDR3 is TGCAGTGCCCCCGTTGGGATTTCGAAAGGGGATACGCAGTATTTT. This sequence encodes CSAPVGISKGDTQYF.

V and J are TRBV4-3 and TRBJ1-3, with D possibly matching TRBD1 (5 bases). Germline lookup yields CDR1 LGHNA and CDR2 YSLEER. This CDR3 spans 15 amino acids. Deletions cut 0 bases from V and 4 bases from J, with 10 bases between. The DNA for the CDR3 is TGCGCCAGCAGCCAAGAGGGGCTGGCCGGAAACACCATATATTTT. Its protein product is CASSQEGLAGNTIYF.

This clonotype was recorded a few times. The chain links TRBV5-1 to TRBJ2-7; D ambiguous. Trimming cost V 1 base and J 0 bases, with 11 bases left between them. This CDR3 is 15 amino acids long. CDR1 is SGHRS and CDR2 is YFSETQ in the germline V gene. The chain's CDR3 is CASSLSTVDSYEQYF. Here the CDR3 DNA reads TGCGCCAGCAGCTTGTCTACGGTCGACTCCTACGAGCAGTACTTC.

This chain links TRBV10-3 with TRBJ1-3; D remains ambiguous. Germline assignment: CDR1 ENHRY and CDR2 SYGVKD. With 3 bases removed from V and 1 base from J, the gap between germline ends came to 10 bases. This CDR3 has 15 amino acids. CDR3 coding DNA: TGTGCCATCAGTGACCCCGTTCGATCTGGAAACACCATATATTTT. Encoded protein: CAISDPVRSGNTIYF.

This clonotype was observed many times. This chain connects TRBV14 to TRBJ2-1; 9 bases are a match to TRBD2. Germline lookup yields CDR1 SGHDN and CDR2 FVKESK. This CDR3 spans 16 amino acids. J gave up 8 bases and V 1 base, and 9 bases lay outside the gene matches. The CDR3 here is CASSQGVGGRAHEQFF. CDR3 sequence (DNA): TGTGCCAGCAGCCAAGGAGTTGGCGGGAGGGCCCATGAGCAGTTCTTC.

This clonotype was recorded a few times. This chain links TRBV2 with TRBJ1-6; D might be TRBD1 (6 bases). The CDR3 contains 15 residues. The ends were cut back, 5 bases at V and 6 bases at J, with 14 bases in the middle. Germline CDR1 SNHLY, CDR2 FYNNEI. The CDR3 DNA follows: TGTGCCAGCAGTAGTGGTGTACAGGGTAATTCACCCCTCCACTTT. It encodes CASSSGVQGNSPLHF. Variable domain in full (rest from reference TRBV2 and TRBJ1-6): EPEVTQTPSHQVTQMGQEVILRCVPISNHLYFYWYRQILGQKVEFLVSFYNNEISEKSEIFDDQFSVERPDGSNFTLKIRSTKLEDSAMYFCASSSGVQGNSPLHFGNGTRLTVT.